These 2 T cell receptor beta chains originate from one sample sequenced in a study of cytomegalovirus exposure and HLA in healthy donors. Use of 60 Vbeta and 13 Jbeta primers characterized the PCR. Some clones are missing from TCRdb's copy, which holds only in-frame ones; the method was immunoSEQ multiplex PCR. The sample carries over 100,000 clones, approximately 72% recorded once. Sequenced input: PBMCs. The receptors were gathered from a man aged 18 to 35 in good health and CMV-seronegative.

The rearrangement uses TRBV6-5 and TRBJ1-5; possibly TRBD1 for D (6 bases). The germline V and J ends were trimmed by 2 bases and 7 bases, with 15 bases remaining between them. This CDR3 has 15 residues. CDR1 MNHEY and CDR2 SVGAGI come from the germline V gene. The CDR3 loop reads CASSYAAGARQPQHF. The DNA for the CDR3 is TGTGCCAGCAGTTACGCCGCAGGGGCAAGACAGCCCCAGCATTTT.

The J gene is TRBJ2-5, the V gene TRBV9; 7 bases fit TRBD2. The CDR3 spans 15 residues. Germline V gene lookup returns CDR1 SGDLS and CDR2 YYNGEE. V lost 0 bases to trimming and J lost 5 bases; unmatched junction nucleotides: 7. CDR3 coding DNA: TGTGCCAGCAGCGTAGAGGGGAGGGCGGCCGAGACCCAGTACTTC. Protein product: CASSVEGRAAETQYF.